This T cell receptor (beta chain) appears in the sequencing data of a study of T cell responses to AZD1222 COVID-19 vaccine. This clone was detected once. The antigen is unknown. Measured with immunoSEQ multiplex PCR; TCRdb has only the in-frame clones, and not every one. The table has 180,000 or so clones, about 92% seen once. Germline V gene lookup returns CDR1 GTSNPN and CDR2 SVGIG (reference sequence). The CDR3 is 13 residues long. V dropped 3 bases and J dropped 5 bases, with 14 bases sitting between them. Study-wide findings and caveats: Only a handful of people who got AZD1222 tested seropositive at baseline. White British donors predominated, females outnumbered males, and clonal diversity was possibly underestimated. Only after the peak T cell response were repertoires sampled. Following two doses of AZD1222, Spike-specific TCR breadth and depth rose.

Sample: peripheral blood, taken on day 0 of AZD1222 vaccination. This TCR came from an adult in good health. This chain connects TRBV30 to TRBJ2-7, with a tentative D call TRBD2 (5 bases). Written as DNA, the CDR3 is TGTGCCTGGAGGTCCGGGAAGTTGGACGAGCAGTACTTC. Amino acids: CAWRSGKLDEQYF.